Detailed here is one T cell receptor beta chain. Its cognate antigen is unknown. Trimming left V 0 bases short and J 0 bases short, with 3 bases between. Germline V gene lookup returns CDR1 GTSNPN and CDR2 SVGIG (reference sequence). The length of the CDR3 is 13 residues. Profiled with immunoSEQ multiplex PCR; TCRdb holds only in-frame clones, not every one. In the table there are roughly 59,000 clones, around 81% of which are singletons. The sample is drawn from a study of OX40 agonist ivuxolimab in advanced cancers. Looking at the study overall: The dose-escalation group included hepatocellular carcinoma, melanoma, renal cell carcinoma and head and neck cancer. Points from the study as a whole: Expanded clones were, on average, more numerous in CD8+ T cells than in CD4+. Also present in some nonresponders was a low level of normalized T-cell clonal expansion.

Sampling times: baseline, cycle 4 day 1, cycle 7 day 1. This material consisted of CD4+ or CD8+ T cells sorted from blood, taken in a trial of the OX40 agonist ivuxolimab. This TCR was recovered from an adult with an advanced solid tumor such as melanoma, head and neck, liver or kidney cancer. The chain links TRBV30 to TRBJ1-5; D not certain. CDR3 in amino acids: CAWSVRSNQPQHF. CDR3 nucleotide sequence: TGTGCCTGGAGTGTACGTAGCAATCAGCCCCAGCATTTT.